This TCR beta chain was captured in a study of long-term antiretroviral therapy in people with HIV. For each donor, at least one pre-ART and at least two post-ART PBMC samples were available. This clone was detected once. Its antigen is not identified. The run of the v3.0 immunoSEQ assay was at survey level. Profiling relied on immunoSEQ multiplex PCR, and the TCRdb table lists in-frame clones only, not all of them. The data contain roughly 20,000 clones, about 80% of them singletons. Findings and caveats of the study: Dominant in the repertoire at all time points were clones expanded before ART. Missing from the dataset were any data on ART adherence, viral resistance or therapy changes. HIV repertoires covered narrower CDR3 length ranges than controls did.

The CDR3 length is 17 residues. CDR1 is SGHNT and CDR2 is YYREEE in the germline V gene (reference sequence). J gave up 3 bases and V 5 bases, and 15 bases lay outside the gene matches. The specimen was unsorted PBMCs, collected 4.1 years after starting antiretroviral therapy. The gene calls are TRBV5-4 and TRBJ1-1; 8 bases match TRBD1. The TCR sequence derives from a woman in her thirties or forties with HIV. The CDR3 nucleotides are TGTGCCAGCAGACGCCAGGGGGCGCTAGGGGAGGACACTGAAGCTTTCTTT. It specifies CASRRQGALGEDTEAFF.